These 8 T cell receptor beta chains share one sample of origin, sequenced in a study of OX40 agonist ivuxolimab in advanced cancers. The repertoire was sequenced with immunoSEQ multiplex PCR; TCRdb's copy has only in-frame clones and lacks some. The sample gives about 69,000 clones, nearly 90% of which show up once; about 10% is in the top ten. Source: CD4+ or CD8+ T cells sorted from blood, taken in a trial of the OX40 agonist ivuxolimab. Receptor source: an adult with an advanced solid tumor such as melanoma, head and neck, liver or kidney cancer.

This chain links TRBV30 with TRBJ2-7; D possibly corresponds to TRBD2 (6 bases). Germline loops: CDR1 GTSNPN, CDR2 SVGIG (reference sequence). Trimming shortened V by 2 bases and J by 9 bases, and 23 bases separated the two germline ends. This CDR3 comprises 15 residues. CDR3 amino acids: CAWSSSRGSGGGQYF. For the CDR3, the DNA is TGTGCCTGGAGTTCCTCCCGGGGGAGCGGTGGGGGGCAGTACTTC.

The CDR3 DNA reads as TGCGCCAGCAGCCCTCCGCGAGGGGACCCCACAGATACGCAGTATTTT. Its protein is CASSPPRGDPTDTQYF. The V and J genes are TRBV5-1 and TRBJ2-3; either TRBD1 or TRBD2 may supply D (5 bases each). The germline V gene has CDR1 SGHRS and CDR2 YFSETQ. The CDR3 extends over 16 amino acids. V was pared by 4 bases and J by 2 bases, with 17 bases between.

This clone was counted once. The rearrangement links TRBV9 to TRBJ1-2; unclear D gene. V was pared by 2 bases and J by 4 bases, with 9 bases between. The CDR3 is 13 residues long. Germline lookup yields CDR1 SGDLS and CDR2 YYNGEE. In DNA form, the CDR3 reads TGTGCCAGCAGCGTCCGTGAGACCTATGGCTACACCTTC. Its protein is CASSVRETYGYTF.

The gene calls are TRBV4-1 and TRBJ2-7, with 9 bases fitting TRBD2. CDR1 MGHRA and CDR2 YSYEKL come from the germline V gene. The CDR3 length is 14 residues. V gave up 6 bases and J gave up 4 bases; unmatched junction bases: 7. This CDR3 is CASRSASGKYEQYF. The CDR3, as DNA: TGCGCCAGCAGGTCGGCTAGCGGGAAATACGAGCAGTACTTC.

The chain combines TRBV21-1 with TRBJ1-5. TRBV21-1 counts as a pseudogene. The CDR3 runs 17 residues. In DNA form, the CDR3 reads TGTGCCAGCAGCAAATATTTCGCGTCGGATAGCAATCAGCCCCAGCATTTT. This sequence encodes CASSKYFASDSNQPQHF.

The chain recombines TRBV5-8 with TRBJ2-1; TRBD2 might be the D (6 bases). Germline V gene lookup returns CDR1 SGHTS and CDR2 YDEGEE. The CDR3 sequence is 15 residues long. Trimming cost V 5 bases and J 0 bases, with 12 bases left between them. CDR3 sequence (DNA): TGTGCCAGCAGATCGGGACTTAGCTCCTACAATGAGCAGTTCTTC. Protein: CASRSGLSSYNEQFF.

This chain uses TRBV5-5 with TRBJ2-5; 9 bases line up with TRBD1. V was pared by 0 bases and J by 5 bases, with 5 bases of the junction left unmatched. Germline V gene data show CDR1 as SGHKS and CDR2 as YYEKEE (reference sequence). The CDR3 covers 15 residues. The chain's CDR3 is CASSLVGTGWETQYF. As DNA, the CDR3 is TGTGCCAGCAGCTTGGTGGGGACAGGGTGGGAGACCCAGTACTTC.

The gene calls are TRBV5-1 and TRBJ2-7, with D maybe TRBD1 (6 bases). V lost 3 bases and J 2 bases, leaving 12 bases between the germline ends. CDR1 is SGHRS and CDR2 is YFSETQ in the germline V gene. This CDR3 spans 14 amino acids. The CDR3 nucleotides are TGCGCCAGCAGCTCCTGGACAGCCGCCTACGAGCAGTACTTC. Protein product: CASSSWTAAYEQYF.